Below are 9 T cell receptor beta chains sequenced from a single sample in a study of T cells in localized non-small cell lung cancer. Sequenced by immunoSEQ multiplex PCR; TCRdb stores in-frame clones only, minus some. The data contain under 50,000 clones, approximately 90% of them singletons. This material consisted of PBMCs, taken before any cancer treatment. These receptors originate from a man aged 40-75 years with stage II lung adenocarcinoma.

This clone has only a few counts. The CDR3 nucleotides read TGTGCCAGCAGCTACTTCACAGATACGCAGTATTTT. This sequence encodes CASSYFTDTQYF. V gene TRBV11-2 combines with J gene TRBJ2-3; D unclear. Looked up from germline, CDR1 is SGHAT and CDR2 is FQNNGV. Trimming stripped 4 bases from V and 2 bases from J, with 4 bases between. The CDR3 loop spans 12 amino acids. The variable domain in full, with the rest retrieved from reference TRBV11-2 and TRBJ2-3, is EAGVAQSPRYKIIEKRQSVAFWCNPISGHATLYWYQQILGQGPKLLIQFQNNGVVDDSQLPKDRFSAERLKGVDSTLKIQPAKLEDSAVYLCASSYFTDTQYFGPGTRLTVL.

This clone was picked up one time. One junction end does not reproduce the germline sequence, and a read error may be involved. The CDR3: CASGLGLAGYNEQFF. In DNA form, the CDR3 reads TGCGCCAGCGGCTTGGGCCTAGCGGGGTACAATGAGCAGTTCTTC. The chain couples TRBV5-1 to TRBJ2-1; TRBD2 aligns across 9 bases. This CDR3 contains 15 residues. Germline CDR1 reads SGHRS; CDR2 reads YFSETQ.

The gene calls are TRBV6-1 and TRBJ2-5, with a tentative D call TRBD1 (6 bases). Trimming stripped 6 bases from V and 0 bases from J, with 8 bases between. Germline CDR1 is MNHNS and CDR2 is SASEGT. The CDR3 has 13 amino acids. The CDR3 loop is CASRTGYQETQYF. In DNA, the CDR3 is TGTGCCAGCAGAACAGGGTACCAAGAGACCCAGTACTTC.

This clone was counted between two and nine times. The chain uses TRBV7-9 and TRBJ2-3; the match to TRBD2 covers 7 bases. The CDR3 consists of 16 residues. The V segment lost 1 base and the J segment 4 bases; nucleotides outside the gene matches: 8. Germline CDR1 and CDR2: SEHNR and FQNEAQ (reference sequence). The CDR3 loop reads CASSLGLAGGADTQYF. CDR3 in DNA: TGTGCCAGCAGCTTAGGTTTAGCGGGTGGAGCAGATACGCAGTATTTT. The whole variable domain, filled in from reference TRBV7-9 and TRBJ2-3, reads DTGVSQNPRHKITKRGQNVTFRCDPISEHNRLYWYRQTLGQGPEFLTYFQNEAQLEKSRLLSDRFSAERPKGSFSTLEIQRTEQGDSAMYLCASSLGLAGGADTQYFGPGTRLTVL.

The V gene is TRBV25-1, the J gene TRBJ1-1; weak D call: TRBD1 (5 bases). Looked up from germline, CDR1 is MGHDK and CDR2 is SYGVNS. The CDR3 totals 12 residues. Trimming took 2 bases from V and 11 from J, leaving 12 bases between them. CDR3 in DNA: TGTGCCAGCAGTGAAGGGGACTGGACTGCTTTCTTT. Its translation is CASSEGDWTAFF. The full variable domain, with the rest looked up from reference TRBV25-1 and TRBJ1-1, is EADIYQTPRYLVIGTGKKITLECSQTMGHDKMYWYQQDPGMELHLIHYSYGVNSTEKGDLSSESTVSRIRTEHFPLTLESARPSHTSQYLCASSEGDWTAFFGQGTRLTVV.

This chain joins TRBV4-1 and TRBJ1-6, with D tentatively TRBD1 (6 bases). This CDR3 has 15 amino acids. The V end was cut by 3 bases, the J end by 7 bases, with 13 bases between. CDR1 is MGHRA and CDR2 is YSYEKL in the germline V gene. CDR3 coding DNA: TGCGCCAGCAGCCACAGGCAGGGGTTCAATTCACCCCTCCACTTT. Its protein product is CASSHRQGFNSPLHF.

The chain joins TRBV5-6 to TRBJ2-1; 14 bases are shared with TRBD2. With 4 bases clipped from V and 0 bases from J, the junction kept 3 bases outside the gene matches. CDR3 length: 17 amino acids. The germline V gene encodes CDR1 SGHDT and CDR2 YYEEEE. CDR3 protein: CASSGTSGGDSYNEQFF. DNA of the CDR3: TGTGCCAGCAGCGGGACTAGCGGGGGTGACTCCTACAATGAGCAGTTCTTC.

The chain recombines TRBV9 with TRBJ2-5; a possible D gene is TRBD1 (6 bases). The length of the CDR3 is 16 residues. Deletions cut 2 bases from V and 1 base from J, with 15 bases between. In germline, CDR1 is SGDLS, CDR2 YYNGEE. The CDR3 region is CASSVGRGGTQETQYF. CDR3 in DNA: TGTGCCAGCAGCGTCGGAAGAGGGGGAACCCAAGAGACCCAGTACTTC.

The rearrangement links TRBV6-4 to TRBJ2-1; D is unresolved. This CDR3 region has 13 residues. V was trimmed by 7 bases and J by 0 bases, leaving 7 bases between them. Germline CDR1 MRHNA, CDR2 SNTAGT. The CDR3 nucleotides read TGTGCCAGCATTCCAGCCTCCTACAATGAGCAGTTCTTC. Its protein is CASIPASYNEQFF.